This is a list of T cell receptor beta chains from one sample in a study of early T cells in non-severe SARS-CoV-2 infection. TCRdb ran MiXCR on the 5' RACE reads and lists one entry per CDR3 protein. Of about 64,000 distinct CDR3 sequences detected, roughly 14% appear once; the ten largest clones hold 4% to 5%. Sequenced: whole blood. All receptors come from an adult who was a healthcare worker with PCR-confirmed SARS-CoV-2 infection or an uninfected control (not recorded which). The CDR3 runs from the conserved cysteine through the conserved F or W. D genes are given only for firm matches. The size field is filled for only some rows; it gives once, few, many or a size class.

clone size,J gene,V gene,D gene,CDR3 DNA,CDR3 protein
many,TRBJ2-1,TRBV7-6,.,TGTGCCAGCAGCTTAGGGGGAATCTACAATGAGCAGTTCTTC,CASSLGGIYNEQFF
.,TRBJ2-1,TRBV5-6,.,TGTGCCAGCAGTAGGACGGAGAGCTCCTACAATGAGCAGTTCTTC,CASSRTESSYNEQFF
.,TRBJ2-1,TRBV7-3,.,TGTGCCAGCAGCTTAGACGGGAACTCTTACAATGAGCAGTTCTTC,CASSLDGNSYNEQFF
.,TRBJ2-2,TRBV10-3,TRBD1,TGTGCCATCAGTGTCCAGGGGGCGAGCACCGGGGAGCTGTTTTTT,CAISVQGASTGELFF
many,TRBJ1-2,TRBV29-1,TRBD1,TGCAGCGTTGAAGACCCGGGACAGGGCCTCGGCTACACCTTC,CSVEDPGQGLGYTF
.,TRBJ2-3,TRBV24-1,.,TGTGCCACCAGTGACCGTTTGCACACAGATACGCAGTATTTT,CATSDRLHTDTQYF
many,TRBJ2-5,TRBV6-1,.,TGTGCCAGCAGGATCGCTGTAGGGGAGACCCAGTACTTC,CASRIAVGETQYF
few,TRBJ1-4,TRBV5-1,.,TGCGCCAGCAGCCGGACTCCGTCGGCACAAAATGAAAAACTGTTTTTT,CASSRTPSAQNEKLFF
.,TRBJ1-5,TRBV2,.,TGTGCCAGCAGTGAAGAGGGGCGGAGGCCCCAGCATTTT,CASSEEGRRPQHF
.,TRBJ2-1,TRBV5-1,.,TGCGCCAGCAGCGTCGGGGCCTACAATGAGCAGTTCTTC,CASSVGAYNEQFF
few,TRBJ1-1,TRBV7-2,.,TGTGCCAGCAGCTTAGCAAGGAGGAACACTGAAGCTTTCTTT,CASSLARRNTEAFF
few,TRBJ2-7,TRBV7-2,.,TGTGCCAGCAGCTCCCGGGCGGCCTCCTACGAGCAGTACTTC,CASSSRAASYEQYF
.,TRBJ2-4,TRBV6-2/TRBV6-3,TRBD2,TGTGCCAGCAGCCTTAGCGGGAATGCGGCCAAAAACATTCAGTACTTC,CASSLSGNAAKNIQYF
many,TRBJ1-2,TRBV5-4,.,TGTGCCAGCAGCTTAGTAGAAAACTATGGCTACACCTTC,CASSLVENYGYTF
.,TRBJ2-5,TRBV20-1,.,TGCAGTGCTAGTTGGGGGGACCAAGAGACCCAGTACTTC,CSASWGDQETQYF
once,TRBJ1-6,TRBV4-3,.,TGCGCCAGCAGCCAAGATGGGGGCAATAATTCACCCCTCCACTTT,CASSQDGGNNSPLHF
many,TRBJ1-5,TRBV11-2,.,TGTGCCAGCAGCTTAGGGGCAGGCGGCAATCAGCCCCAGCATTTT,CASSLGAGGNQPQHF
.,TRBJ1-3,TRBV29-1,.,TGCAGCGTTGGAGAAGGGGCCTCCTCTGGAAACACCATATATTTT,CSVGEGASSGNTIYF
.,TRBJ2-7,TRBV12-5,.,TGTGCTAGTGGTTCAACCTCCCTTAACGAGCAGTACTTC,CASGSTSLNEQYF
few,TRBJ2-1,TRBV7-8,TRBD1,TGTGCCAGCAGCTTTCCGGACAGGTACAATGAGCAGTTCTTC,CASSFPDRYNEQFF
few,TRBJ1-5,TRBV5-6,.,TGTGCCAGCAGCTGGGCAGCTAATCAGCCCCAGCATTTT,CASSWAANQPQHF
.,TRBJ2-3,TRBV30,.,TGTGCCTGGAGTGTCGGGACCCCACCCCATACGCAGTATTTT,CAWSVGTPPHTQYF
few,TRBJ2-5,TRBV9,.,TGTGCCAGCAGCGGAGGAGGGACTCAAGAGACCCAGTACTTC,CASSGGGTQETQYF
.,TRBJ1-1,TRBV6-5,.,TGTGCCAGCAGCTCCCGGTCAGGGAACACTGAAGCTTTCTTT,CASSSRSGNTEAFF
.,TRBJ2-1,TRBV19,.,TGTGCCAGTAGTGAGATGGATGAGCAGTTCTTC,CASSEMDEQFF
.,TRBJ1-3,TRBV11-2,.,TGTGCCAGCAGCTCCCCGAGGGCTGGAAACACCATATATTTT,CASSSPRAGNTIYF
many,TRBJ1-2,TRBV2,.,TGTGCCAGCAGGGAGCCGGAACCCTATGGCTACACCTTC,CASREPEPYGYTF
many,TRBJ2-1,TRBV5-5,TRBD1,TGTGCCAGCAGCCCCTCACAGGGGGCGCAGGATGAGCAGTTCTTC,CASSPSQGAQDEQFF
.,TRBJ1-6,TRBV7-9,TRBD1,TGTGCCAGCAGCTTAGGAGACAGGGCATTAAATTCACCCCTCCACTTT,CASSLGDRALNSPLHF
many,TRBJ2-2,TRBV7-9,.,TGTGCCAGCAGCCCTTCACGGCCCGGGGAGCTGTTTTTT,CASSPSRPGELFF
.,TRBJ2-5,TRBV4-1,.,TGCGCCAGCAGCCAATACAGGGACCAAGAGACCCAGTACTTC,CASSQYRDQETQYF
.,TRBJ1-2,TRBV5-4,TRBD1,TGTGCCAGCAGCTACCCCGGGACAGGGGCCTATGGCTACACCTTC,CASSYPGTGAYGYTF
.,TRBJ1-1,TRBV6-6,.,TGTGCCAGCACGGACGGCCCGAACACTGAAGCTTTCTTT,CASTDGPNTEAFF
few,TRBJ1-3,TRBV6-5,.,TGTGCCAGCAGTTACGACCGGACGGTCTCTGGAAACACCATATATTTT,CASSYDRTVSGNTIYF
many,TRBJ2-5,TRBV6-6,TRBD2,TGTGCCAGCAGTTACCCCCTTAGCGGGGGGCTCCTGGAGACCCAGTACTTC,CASSYPLSGGLLETQYF
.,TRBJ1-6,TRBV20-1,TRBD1,TGCAGTGCTATCGACCCGGGACAGGGGGATTCACCCCTCCACTTT,CSAIDPGQGDSPLHF
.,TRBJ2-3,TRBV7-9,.,TGTGCCAGCAGCCTCTGGACAGATACGCAGTATTTT,CASSLWTDTQYF
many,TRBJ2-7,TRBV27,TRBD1,TGTGCCAGCAGTCCAGGACAGGTGTATTACGAGCAGTACTTC,CASSPGQVYYEQYF
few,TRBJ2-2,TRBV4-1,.,TGCGCCAGCAGCCAAGATCCCGGGGAGCTGTTTTTT,CASSQDPGELFF
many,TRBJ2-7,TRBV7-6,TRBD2,TGTGCCAGCAGCTTAGACCCCATACTAGCGGGGGGCCACGAGCAGTACTTC,CASSLDPILAGGHEQYF
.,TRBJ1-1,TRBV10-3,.,TGTGCCATCAGTCCAGGGAACGTGAACACTGAAGCTTTCTTT,CAISPGNVNTEAFF
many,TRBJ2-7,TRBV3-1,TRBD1,TGTGCCAGCAGCCGTCCCGGGACAGGCCGGGAGCAGTACTTC,CASSRPGTGREQYF
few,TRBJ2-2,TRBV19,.,TGTGCCAGTAGTAATCGGCAGGGGAACACCGGGGAGCTGTTTTTT,CASSNRQGNTGELFF
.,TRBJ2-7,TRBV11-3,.,TGTGCCAGCAGCTTAGAGAGGGGACAAGGCACCTACGAGCAGTACTTC,CASSLERGQGTYEQYF
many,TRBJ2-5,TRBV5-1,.,TGCGCCAGCAGCTTTGGGCAGGGTTTATGGGAAGAGACCCAGTACTTC,CASSFGQGLWEETQYF
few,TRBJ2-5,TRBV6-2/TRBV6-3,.,TGTGCCAGCAGTGACCCATCTCGGACCCAGTACTTC,CASSDPSRTQYF